These T cell receptor beta chains were read from a single sample in a study of T cell responses to AZD1222 COVID-19 vaccine. Method: immunoSEQ multiplex PCR; TCRdb's copy keeps in-frame clones and lacks some. The sample has about 100,000 clones; approximately 90% are singletons. The sequenced sample was peripheral blood, obtained on day 0 of AZD1222 vaccination. Receptor source: an adult in good health. CDR3s include the opening cysteine and the closing phenylalanine or tryptophan. The order of the fields is V gene, clone size, D gene, J gene, CDR3 DNA, CDR3 protein. D genes are given only for firm matches. Clone size is not always given. Where it is, it says once, few, many or a class for expanded clones.

>TRBV7-9|-|TRBD2|TRBJ2-2
TGTGCCAGCAGCGCAACTGGGGTCGGGAGGGACACCGGGGAGCTGTTTTTT
CASSATGVGRDTGELFF
>TRBV13|once|TRBD1|TRBJ1-4
TGTGCCAGCAGCTCCCGGGACAGCTCTTCAACTAATGAAAAACTGTTTTTT
CASSSRDSSSTNEKLFF
>TRBV10-3|-|-|TRBJ1-1
TGTGCCATCAGGAGGGATTTAAACACTGAAGCTTTCTTT
CAIRRDLNTEAFF
>TRBV19|-|-|TRBJ1-5
TGTGCCAGTAGTATAGAGGCAGGGGCTAGCAATCAGCCCCAGCATTTT
CASSIEAGASNQPQHF
>TRBV7-8|-|-|TRBJ2-2
TGTGCCAGCAGCTTAGTTGGGTGGGGGTCCGGGGAGCTGTTTTTT
CASSLVGWGSGELFF
>TRBV7-2|-|-|TRBJ1-6
TGTGCCAGCAGCAGACCCCCGGGACATAATTCACCCCTCCACTTT
CASSRPPGHNSPLHF
>TRBV5-1|few|-|TRBJ1-4
TGCGCCAGCAGTGAGGGATTAGCGGGTGAAAAACTGTTTTTT
CASSEGLAGEKLFF
>TRBV15|-|-|TRBJ2-5
TGTGCCACCAGCAGCCCCTCCGGAGTGGCAGGACAAGAGACCCAGTACTTC
CATSSPSGVAGQETQYF
>TRBV7-2|-|TRBD1|TRBJ1-5
TGTGCCAGCAGCTTAGGGGTAAGGGGACAGGGCCATCAGCCCCAGCATTTT
CASSLGVRGQGHQPQHF
>TRBV30|few|TRBD2|TRBJ2-1
TGTGCCTGGCACGGGACTAGCGGGAGGGCCATGTACAATGAGCAGTTCTTC
CAWHGTSGRAMYNEQFF
>TRBV7-3|-|TRBD2|TRBJ2-3
TGTGCCAGCAGCTTAAAGGGACTAGCGGGAGGACACCCTCTGTTCAATACGCAGTATTTT
CASSLKGLAGGHPLFNTQYF
>TRBV5-1|-|TRBD2|TRBJ2-7
TGCGCCAGCAGCTGGAGGACTAGCGGGGGAGGGGAGCAGTACTTC
CASSWRTSGGGEQYF
>TRBV27|-|-|TRBJ1-1
TGTGCCAGCAGTTTGAGTAAGAACACTGAAGCTTTCTTT
CASSLSKNTEAFF
>TRBV7-8|-|-|TRBJ1-5
TGTGCCAGCAGCTTAGTGGGTCAGCCCCAGCATTTT
CASSLVGQPQHF
>TRBV18|-|-|TRBJ1-1
TGTGCCAGCTCACAAGTAGAGGACACTGAAGCTTTCTTT
CASSQVEDTEAFF
>TRBV15|-|-|TRBJ1-1
TGTGCCACCAGCAGAGATTTGGTGAACACTGAAGCTTTCTTT
CATSRDLVNTEAFF
>TRBV7-6|once|TRBD2|TRBJ2-2
TGTGCCAGCAGCTTAGTCGCTAGCGGGCGCGGGGAGCTGTTTTTT
CASSLVASGRGELFF
>TRBV5-4|-|-|TRBJ2-7
TGTGCCAGCAGCTTCGGTATATCCTACGAGCAGTACTTC
CASSFGISYEQYF
>TRBV4-1|-|-|TRBJ1-2
TGCGCCAGCAGCCAAGATATCCCGGGCTATGGCTACACCTTC
CASSQDIPGYGYTF
>TRBV23-1|-|-|TRBJ1-4
TGCGCCAGCACCCCTGGCCAGGGTTTGGGGCATGAAAAACTGTTTTTT
CASTPGQGLGHEKLFF
>TRBV29-1|-|-|TRBJ1-3
TGCAGCGTTGCGGAGGGAGTCTCTGGAAACACCATATATTTT
CSVAEGVSGNTIYF
>TRBV5-6|-|-|TRBJ1-5
TGTGCCAGCAGCTTGGATTCTTCGGGTGTGGAGCCCCAGCATTTT
CASSLDSSGVEPQHF
>TRBV14|-|-|TRBJ1-3
TGTGCCAGCAGTCCCATCTCTGGAAACACCATATATTTT
CASSPISGNTIYF
>TRBV19|-|TRBD1|TRBJ2-2
TGTGCCAGTAGTATAGGACAGGGTGGAACCGGGGAGCTGTTTTTT
CASSIGQGGTGELFF
>TRBV6-5|-|-|TRBJ1-5
TGTGCCAGCAGTTACTTCAGGGAGGGGCGTCAGCCCCAGCATTTT
CASSYFREGRQPQHF
>TRBV28|-|-|TRBJ1-2
TGTGCCACAGCACAGGCGGGCTATGGCTACACCTTC
CATAQAGYGYTF
>TRBV9|-|-|TRBJ2-1
TGTGCCAGCAGCCCGCGGGACAGCCACTCCTACAATGAGCAGTTCTTC
CASSPRDSHSYNEQFF
>TRBV5-1|-|-|TRBJ2-3
TGCGCCAGCAGCGGCTGGACAGACCCTAGCACAGATACGCAGTATTTT
CASSGWTDPSTDTQYF
>TRBV28|-|-|TRBJ1-3
TGTGCCAGCAGCGCGTGGTCAGGGGCCAGCTCTGGAAACACCATATATTTT
CASSAWSGASSGNTIYF
>TRBV6-5|-|TRBD2|TRBJ2-2
TGTGCCAGCGGAGCGGGAGGAGGTGGCGGGGAGCTGTTTTTT
CASGAGGGGGELFF
>TRBV27|-|-|TRBJ1-5
TGTGCCAGCAGTTTATCGAGACAGACTTTGAACAATCAGCCCCAGCATTTT
CASSLSRQTLNNQPQHF
>TRBV19|-|-|TRBJ1-5
TGTGCCAGTAGTATATGGCAACAGCCTAGCAATCAGCCCCAGCATTTT
CASSIWQQPSNQPQHF
>TRBV29-1|-|TRBD1|TRBJ2-7
TGCAGCGTTGTAAGGGGGCAGAACGAGCAGTACTTC
CSVVRGQNEQYF
>TRBV10-1|-|TRBD1|TRBJ1-2
TGCGCCAGCAGTGATTGGGTTGGCAGGGGGGATAGTGGCTACACCTTC
CASSDWVGRGDSGYTF
>TRBV6-1|-|-|TRBJ1-5
TGTGCCAGCAGTGAAATATATAGCAATCAGCCCCAGCATTTT
CASSEIYSNQPQHF
>TRBV19|-|-|TRBJ1-1
TGTGCCAGTAGTATGACCAGCCTGAACACTGAAGCTTTCTTT
CASSMTSLNTEAFF
>TRBV18|once|-|TRBJ1-1
TGTGCCAGCTTTTCTCAGGGAGGGAGGGCTGAAGCTTTCTTT
CASFSQGGRAEAFF
>TRBV5-1|-|-|TRBJ2-5
TGCGCCAGCAGCTTGATTGGCCCCCAAGAGACCCAGTACTTC
CASSLIGPQETQYF
>TRBV6-2/TRBV6-3|-|-|TRBJ1-1
TGTGCCAGCAGTTACCTAGGGGGGGCGGCAGCTTTCTTT
CASSYLGGAAAFF
>TRBV6-1|-|TRBD1|TRBJ2-3
TGTGCCAGCAGTGAAGGGGGGACAGGGCGCACAGATACGCAGTATTTT
CASSEGGTGRTDTQYF